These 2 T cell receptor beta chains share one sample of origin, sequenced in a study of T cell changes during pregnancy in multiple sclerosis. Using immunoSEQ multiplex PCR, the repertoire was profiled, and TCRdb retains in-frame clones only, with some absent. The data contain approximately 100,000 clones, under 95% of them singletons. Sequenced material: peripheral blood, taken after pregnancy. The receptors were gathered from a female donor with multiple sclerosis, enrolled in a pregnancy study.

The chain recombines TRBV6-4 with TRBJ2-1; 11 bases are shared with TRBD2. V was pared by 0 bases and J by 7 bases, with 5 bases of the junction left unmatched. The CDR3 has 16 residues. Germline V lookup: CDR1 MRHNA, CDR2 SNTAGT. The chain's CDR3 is CASSDSGTSGRNEQFF. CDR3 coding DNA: TGTGCCAGCAGTGACTCAGGGACTAGCGGTCGGAATGAGCAGTTCTTC.

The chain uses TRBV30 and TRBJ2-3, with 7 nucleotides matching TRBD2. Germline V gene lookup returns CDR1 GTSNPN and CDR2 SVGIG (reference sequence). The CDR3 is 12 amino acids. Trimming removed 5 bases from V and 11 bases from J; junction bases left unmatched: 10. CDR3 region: CAWGTTWGMQYF. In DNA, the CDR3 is TGTGCCTGGGGGACTACCTGGGGTATGCAGTATTTT.